This is a list of T cell receptor beta chains from one sample in a study of OX40 agonist ivuxolimab in advanced cancers. The repertoire was sequenced with immunoSEQ multiplex PCR; TCRdb's copy has only in-frame clones and lacks some. This repertoire shows roughly 60,000 clones, approximately 79% found once; its top ten account for approximately 2%. Material: CD4+ or CD8+ T cells sorted from blood, obtained in a trial of the OX40 agonist ivuxolimab. All receptors come from an adult with an advanced solid tumor such as melanoma, head and neck, liver or kidney cancer. Both conserved end residues are trimmed from each CDR3.

CDR3 protein: ASSLGSTNEQF
V gene: TRBV7-3
J gene: TRBJ2-1

CDR3 protein: ASSRTGSAGELF
V gene: TRBV7-3
J gene: TRBJ2-2

CDR3 protein: ASSLGGEDTQY
V gene: TRBV5-4
J gene: TRBJ2-3

CDR3 protein: ASSLKRQGGDTQY
V gene: TRBV7-3
J gene: TRBJ2-3

CDR3 protein: ASSLWGQVSSYEQY
V gene: TRBV7-9
J gene: TRBJ2-7

CDR3 protein: ASRKDTNTQY
V gene: TRBV25-1
J gene: TRBJ2-3

CDR3 protein: ASSLPLADYNEQF
V gene: TRBV7-3
J gene: TRBJ2-1

CDR3 protein: ASSLASQGPYEQY
V gene: TRBV5-1
J gene: TRBJ2-7

CDR3 protein: ASSPTGDSYNEQF
V gene: TRBV18
J gene: TRBJ2-1

CDR3 protein: ASSREGGRDTEAF
V gene: TRBV4-1
J gene: TRBJ1-1

CDR3 protein: ASSDSREQF
V gene: TRBV28
J gene: TRBJ2-1

CDR3 protein: AIQGRTYNEQF
V gene: TRBV28
J gene: TRBJ2-1

CDR3 protein: ATSRDRWQGVTLDTEAF
V gene: TRBV15
J gene: TRBJ1-1

CDR3 protein: ASSASGRAYNEQF
V gene: TRBV9
J gene: TRBJ2-1

CDR3 protein: ASSQETSGGFKGTQY
V gene: TRBV4-2
J gene: TRBJ2-3

CDR3 protein: ASSFPGNSYEQY
V gene: TRBV11-2
J gene: TRBJ2-7

CDR3 protein: ASSPAGYEQY
V gene: TRBV18
J gene: TRBJ2-7

CDR3 protein: SVGQGTGELF
V gene: TRBV29-1
J gene: TRBJ2-2

CDR3 protein: ARCRGLRPYEQY
V gene: TRBV6-6
J gene: TRBJ2-7

CDR3 protein: ASSAGGISNQPQH
V gene: TRBV9
J gene: TRBJ1-5

CDR3 protein: ATGTSGRSDTQY
V gene: TRBV19
J gene: TRBJ2-3

CDR3 protein: ASSPPGPGRTAGGELF
V gene: TRBV18
J gene: TRBJ2-2

CDR3 protein: ASSRNWDEKLF
V gene: TRBV6-6
J gene: TRBJ1-4

CDR3 protein: ASSYIGTNEKLF
V gene: TRBV6-6
J gene: TRBJ1-4

CDR3 protein: ASSPLRGTGDNEQF
V gene: TRBV18
J gene: TRBJ2-1

CDR3 protein: ASTHLGRSSNQPQH
V gene: TRBV19
J gene: TRBJ1-5

CDR3 protein: ASSEGGTLAHGYT
V gene: TRBV6-1
J gene: TRBJ1-2

CDR3 protein: ASSDSFNQPQH
V gene: TRBV2
J gene: TRBJ1-5

CDR3 protein: ASKGGVYGYT
V gene: TRBV28
J gene: TRBJ1-2

CDR3 protein: ASILAGEQF
V gene: TRBV6-5
J gene: TRBJ2-1

CDR3 protein: ASKASRSSMTDTQY
V gene: TRBV10-2
J gene: TRBJ2-3

CDR3 protein: ASTVAGGLQETQY
V gene: TRBV5-1
J gene: TRBJ2-5

CDR3 protein: ASSRTLGSGAF
V gene: TRBV7-9
J gene: TRBJ1-1

CDR3 protein: ASSLGGVTADTQY
V gene: TRBV28
J gene: TRBJ2-3

CDR3 protein: AWNGQGSYSPLH
V gene: TRBV30
J gene: TRBJ1-6

CDR3 protein: ASSFLTSGTVNEQF
V gene: TRBV11-2
J gene: TRBJ2-1

CDR3 protein: ASSLSPPGGTDTQY
V gene: TRBV7-6
J gene: TRBJ2-3

CDR3 protein: ASSVGPAAAYNEQF
V gene: TRBV9
J gene: TRBJ2-1

CDR3 protein: ASSLGGDQPQH
V gene: TRBV7-2
J gene: TRBJ1-5

CDR3 protein: AWSVGAQRAF
V gene: TRBV30
J gene: TRBJ2-1

CDR3 protein: ASSYSRQGLTDTQY
V gene: TRBV6-5
J gene: TRBJ2-3

CDR3 protein: ASSVGMGEGLDEQF
V gene: TRBV9
J gene: TRBJ2-1

CDR3 protein: SVAFEDTQY
V gene: TRBV29-1
J gene: TRBJ2-3

CDR3 protein: ASSLGNEQF
V gene: TRBV7-6
J gene: TRBJ2-1

CDR3 protein: ASRQGGQVEAF
V gene: TRBV4-2
J gene: TRBJ1-1

CDR3 protein: ASNKVGFAYEQY
V gene: TRBV11-2
J gene: TRBJ2-7

CDR3 protein: ASSAVTGRTEAF
V gene: TRBV19
J gene: TRBJ1-1

CDR3 protein: ASSSRTGVSGANVLT
V gene: TRBV27
J gene: TRBJ2-6

CDR3 protein: ASSKRGGVNTEAF
V gene: TRBV9
J gene: TRBJ1-1

CDR3 protein: ASSFGQGGYEQY
V gene: TRBV11-2
J gene: TRBJ2-7

CDR3 protein: ASRTGIGSGANVLT
V gene: TRBV27
J gene: TRBJ2-6

CDR3 protein: ASSWRGPGTYEQY
V gene: TRBV5-6
J gene: .

CDR3 protein: ASSGVGGVGANVLT
V gene: TRBV2
J gene: TRBJ2-6